Presented here are 10 T cell receptor beta chains from one specimen sequenced in a study of blood T cells in healthy people across ages. A second PCR of roughly 7 to 11 cycles used a sample-barcoded 5' primer and a J-beta primer mix. TCRdb reprocessed the 5' RACE reads with MiXCR, giving one entry per CDR3 protein. This table holds some 900,000 distinct CDR3 sequences, about 28% found once. Sequencing input: blood. The receptor set was obtained from a woman older than 75 in good health.

The J gene is TRBJ2-2, the V gene TRBV27, with 11 bases matching TRBD1. Germline lookup yields CDR1 MNHEY and CDR2 SMNVEV (reference sequence). V dropped 8 bases and J dropped 3; count of bases not matched to a gene: 11. This CDR3 is built from 17 residues. CDR3 DNA: TGTGCCAGCTGGACCACATGGACAGGGGGCTACACCGGGGAGCTGTTTTTT. Encoded protein: CASWTTWTGGYTGELFF.

A few counts support this clonotype. A much more abundant neighbour one base away suggests this may be a read error. This sequence joins TRBV7-2 and TRBJ2-7; D possibly corresponds to TRBD2 (7 bases). The tail of the sequence fits TRBJ2-5 better, so the J call may be wrong. CDR3 size: 14 residues. CDR1 and CDR2 from the germline V gene are SGHTA and FQGNSA. The CDR3 loop is CASSSGGPIETQYF. In DNA, the CDR3 is TGTGCCAGCAGCTCCGGGGGGCCAATTGAGACCCAGTACTTC.

This chain connects TRBV11-2 to TRBJ1-1, with D uncertain. The germline V gene has CDR1 SGHAT and CDR2 FQNNGV. Trimming cost V 1 base and J 1 base, with 10 bases left between them. CDR3 size: 15 residues. As DNA, the CDR3 is TGTGCCAGCAGCTTAGGGGTCGCAGGGAACACTGAAGCTTTCTTT. This sequence encodes CASSLGVAGNTEAFF.

Turning to this clonotype: A much bigger clone sits one base away, suggesting this may be a read error. V usage is TRBV18 and J usage is TRBJ2-5, with D hard to call. CDR1 is KGHSH, CDR2 LQKENI, per germline. The CDR3 contains 14 residues. DNA for the CDR3: TGTGCCGGCTCACCACTGTCGAGTCAAGAGACCCAGTACTTC. It specifies CAGSPLSSQETQYF.

This clonotype was seen repeatedly, ten times or more. This chain joins TRBV6-2 or TRBV6-3 and TRBJ2-7; possibly TRBD1 or TRBD2 for D (5 bases each). The CDR3 consists of 14 residues. The V and J ends lost 4 bases and 5 bases respectively, with 15 bases between them. In germline, CDR1 is MNHEY, CDR2 SVGEGT. CDR3 residues: CASSSGTEPHEQYF. CDR3 sequence (DNA): TGTGCCAGCAGTTCCGGGACGGAACCCCACGAGCAGTACTTC.

Concerning this clonotype itself: A much larger clone is a single base away; this may be a read error. The chain couples TRBV29-1 to TRBJ2-3; 7 bases are a match to TRBD1. Germline V gene sequence: CDR1 SQVTM, CDR2 ANQGSEA. The CDR3 length is 16 residues. The CDR3 DNA is TGCAGCGTTCAAGAGGTCAAGGGGGCGCTAGCAGATACGCAGTATTTT. This sequence encodes CSVQEVKGALADTQYF.

This chain joins TRBV4-3 and TRBJ2-2; TRBD2 is a possible D gene (6 bases). The CDR3 is 16 residues long. Germline values: CDR1 LGHNA, CDR2 YSLEER. The V gene lost 0 bases and the J gene lost 2 bases, with 10 bases spanning the gap. CDR3 sequence (DNA): TGCGCCAGCAGCCAAGATGGAGGGGTTAACACCGGGGAGCTGTTTTTT. It specifies CASSQDGGVNTGELFF.

Concerning this clonotype itself: A single base separates this from a much larger clone, so it may be a read error. The chain carries TRBV10-3 and TRBJ1-6; no definite D call. The CDR3 has 14 residues. Trimming cost V 6 bases and J 5 bases, with 11 bases left between them. Germline V gene lookup returns CDR1 ENHRY and CDR2 SYGVKD. CDR3 nucleotides: TGTGCCATCAGCAAGTACGGGGATAATTCACCCCTCCACTTT. It translates to CAISKYGDNSPLHF.

The chain combines TRBV6-5 with TRBJ2-7, with 13 bases identical to TRBD2. This CDR3 spans 16 amino acids. J lost 3 bases, V lost 4 bases, and 6 bases had no gene match. From germline, CDR1 is MNHEY and CDR2 SVGAGI. This CDR3 reads CASSSPRLAGGYEQYF. CDR3 coding DNA: TGTGCCAGCAGTTCTCCGCGACTAGCGGGAGGCTACGAGCAGTACTTC.

This clonotype came up a few times. The chain couples TRBV29-1 to TRBJ1-1; maybe TRBD1 (5 bases). There are 11 residues in the CDR3. Germline CDR1 and CDR2: SQVTM and ANQGSEA. V was trimmed by 4 bases and J by 5 bases, leaving 8 bases between them. This CDR3 reads CSVGPGTEAFF. The CDR3 DNA is TGCAGCGTTGGTCCAGGGACTGAAGCTTTCTTT.